This TCR beta chain was obtained from a study of shared clonotypes between healthy human individuals. As for this clone: Its antigen remains unidentified.

The germline V gene has CDR1 MNHNS and CDR2 SASEGT. J lost 5 bases, V lost 8 bases, and 8 bases had no gene match. The CDR3 totals 15 residues. Findings and caveats of the study: Of the naive CD4 clonotypes, approximately 5% were shared across several donors.

TCRdb's copy holds only in-frame clones and misses some; the assay was immunoSEQ multiplex PCR. The top ten hold about 0.057% of the sample, which has about 600,000 clones, about 96% seen once. This sequence joins TRBV6-1 and TRBJ2-2, with 10 bases matching TRBD2. The sequence was obtained from a woman in her thirties in good health. The specimen sequenced was naive CD4+ T cells sorted from blood. Subset noted: CD45RA+ positively selected. The CDR3 loop is CASARISGGTGELFF. The CDR3 DNA follows: TGTGCCAGCGCCCGAATTAGCGGGGGGACCGGGGAGCTGTTTTTT.